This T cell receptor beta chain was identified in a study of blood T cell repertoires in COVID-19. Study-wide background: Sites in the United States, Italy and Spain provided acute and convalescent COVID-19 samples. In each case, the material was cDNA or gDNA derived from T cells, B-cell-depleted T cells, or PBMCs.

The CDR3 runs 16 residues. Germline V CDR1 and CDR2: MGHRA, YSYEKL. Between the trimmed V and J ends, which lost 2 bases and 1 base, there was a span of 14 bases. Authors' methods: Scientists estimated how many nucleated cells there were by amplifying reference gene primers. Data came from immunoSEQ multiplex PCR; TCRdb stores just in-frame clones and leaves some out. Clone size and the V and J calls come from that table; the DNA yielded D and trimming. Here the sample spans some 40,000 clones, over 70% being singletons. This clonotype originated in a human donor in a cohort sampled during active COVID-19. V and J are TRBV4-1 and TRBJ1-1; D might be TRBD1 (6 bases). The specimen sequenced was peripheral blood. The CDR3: CASSQRRQDQNTEAFF. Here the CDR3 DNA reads TGCGCCAGCAGCCAACGTCGACAGGACCAGAACACTGAAGCTTTCTTT.